This T cell receptor beta chain was recovered during a study of blood T cell repertoires in COVID-19. As for the study in general: Samples of COVID-19 (acute and convalescent) were obtained from the United States, Italy and Spain. T cells, B-cell-depleted T cells, or PBMCs supplied cDNA or gDNA.

Per the authors' pipeline: Amplification of reference gene primers was used by the study to estimate nucleated cell counts. The assay was immunoSEQ multiplex PCR, and TCRdb's table has in-frame clones only and misses some. D and trimming were read from the DNA, whereas the V and J calls and clone size are those reported in that table. The sample includes around 100,000 clones, about 85% of them seen just once. Germline CDR1 reads MGHRA; CDR2 reads YSYEKL. V gave up 0 bases and J gave up 8 bases, with 13 bases separating them. The CDR3 covers 14 residues. The material sequenced was peripheral blood. V usage is TRBV4-1 and J usage is TRBJ1-2, with D possibly TRBD1 on 5 matching bases. This sequence was found in a human donor in a cohort sampled during active COVID-19. CDR3 DNA sequence: TGCGCCAGCAGCCAAGAAATCCAGGGATACGGCTACACCTTC. The encoded protein is CASSQEIQGYGYTF.